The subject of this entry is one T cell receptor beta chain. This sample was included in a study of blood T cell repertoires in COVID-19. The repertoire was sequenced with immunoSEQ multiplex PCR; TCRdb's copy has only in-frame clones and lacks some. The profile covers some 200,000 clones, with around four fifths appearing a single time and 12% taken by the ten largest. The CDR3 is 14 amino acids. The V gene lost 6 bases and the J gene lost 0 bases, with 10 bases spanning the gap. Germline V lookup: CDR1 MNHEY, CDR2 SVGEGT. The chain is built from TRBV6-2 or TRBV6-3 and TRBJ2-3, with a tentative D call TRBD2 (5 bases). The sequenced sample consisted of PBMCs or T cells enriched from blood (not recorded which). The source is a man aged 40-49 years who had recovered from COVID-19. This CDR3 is CASSPRESTDTQYF. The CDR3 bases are TGTGCCAGCAGCCCACGGGAAAGCACAGATACGCAGTATTTT.